This entry is about one T cell receptor (beta chain). Antigen: not known. Germline values: CDR1 SQVTM, CDR2 ANQGSEA. The CDR3 runs 13 residues. The V end was cut by 7 bases, the J end by 1 base, with 13 bases between. The entry originates in a study of T cell responses to AZD1222 COVID-19 vaccine. Regarding the study as a whole: No day 14 peak samples; only post-peak repertoires were characterized. Seropositivity was recorded at baseline in only a handful of AZD1222 recipients. CD4 TCRs associated with vaccination spanned spike, dominating at 160-218 and 743-854.

Assay: immunoSEQ multiplex PCR; the TCRdb copy retains only in-frame clones and omits some. The sample holds some 150,000 clones; roughly 90% are singletons and the top ten take just under 3%. The genes are TRBV29-1 and TRBJ1-1, with D perhaps TRBD1 (6 bases). The TCR sequence derives from an adult in good health. This material consisted of peripheral blood, taken on day 0 of AZD1222 vaccination. The CDR3 here is CSAQGGENTEAFF. The CDR3 coding sequence is TGCAGCGCCCAAGGGGGGGAGAACACTGAAGCTTTCTTT.